This is a list of T cell receptor beta chains from one sample in a study of OX40 agonist ivuxolimab in advanced cancers. Only in-frame clones appear in the TCRdb table, and some are missing; sequencing was by immunoSEQ multiplex PCR. The repertoire holds 75,000 to 100,000 clones, with 84% as singletons. Here the sequenced sample was CD4+ or CD8+ T cells sorted from blood, taken in a trial of the OX40 agonist ivuxolimab. The receptors derive from an adult with an advanced solid tumor such as melanoma, head and neck, liver or kidney cancer. Each CDR3 is given with its conserved first and last residue. Fields, in order: V gene, J gene, clone size, D gene, CDR3 protein, CDR3 DNA. A D gene is named only where the DNA matches it firmly. Expanded clones are given a class, and other clones once, few, many or no size at all.

v_call: TRBV6-1
j_call: TRBJ1-3
clone_size: once
d_call: -
cdr3_aa: CASKRGDGNTIYF
cdr3_nt: TGTGCCAGCAAACGAGGGGATGGAAACACCATATATTTT

v_call: TRBV7-9
j_call: TRBJ2-7
clone_size: -
d_call: -
cdr3_aa: CASSLSLGGEQYF
cdr3_nt: TGTGCCAGCAGCTTAAGTCTAGGGGGCGAGCAGTACTTC

v_call: TRBV5-1
j_call: TRBJ1-6
clone_size: -
d_call: -
cdr3_aa: CASSLVPGAGNSPLHF
cdr3_nt: TGCGCCAGCAGCTTGGTTCCGGGGGCCGGCAATTCACCCCTCCACTTT

v_call: TRBV21-1
j_call: TRBJ2-1
clone_size: few
d_call: -
cdr3_aa: CASSKGRTSGSENEQFF
cdr3_nt: TGTGCCAGCAGCAAAGGGCGGACTAGCGGGAGCGAGAATGAGCAGTTCTTC

v_call: TRBV5-4
j_call: TRBJ2-2
clone_size: -
d_call: -
cdr3_aa: CASSNANTGELFF
cdr3_nt: TGTGCCAGCAGCAACGCGAACACCGGGGAGCTGTTTTTT

v_call: TRBV7-5
j_call: TRBJ1-4
clone_size: -
d_call: -
cdr3_aa: CARSLSRFGEKLFF
cdr3_nt: TGTGCCAGAAGCTTAAGCCGATTCGGTGAAAAACTGTTTTTT

v_call: TRBV6-1
j_call: TRBJ2-7
clone_size: -
d_call: TRBD1
cdr3_aa: CASRKDRDNYEQYF
cdr3_nt: TGTGCCAGTAGGAAAGACAGGGATAACTACGAGCAGTACTTC

v_call: TRBV15
j_call: TRBJ2-7
clone_size: -
d_call: TRBD2
cdr3_aa: CATSPSSGNGEQYF
cdr3_nt: TGTGCCACCAGCCCTTCTAGCGGAAACGGCGAGCAGTACTTC

v_call: TRBV19
j_call: TRBJ2-7
clone_size: -
d_call: TRBD1
cdr3_aa: CASSETGPYEQYF
cdr3_nt: TGTGCCAGTAGTGAGACAGGGCCTTACGAGCAGTACTTC

v_call: TRBV6-5
j_call: TRBJ1-3
clone_size: few
d_call: TRBD1
cdr3_aa: CASSYQQTGLGNTIYF
cdr3_nt: TGTGCCAGCAGTTACCAACAGACAGGGTTGGGAAACACCATATATTTT

v_call: TRBV25-1
j_call: TRBJ1-1
clone_size: -
d_call: -
cdr3_aa: CASSRQGGTEAFF
cdr3_nt: TGTGCCAGCAGTCGCCAGGGAGGGACTGAAGCTTTCTTT

v_call: TRBV7-2
j_call: TRBJ1-5
clone_size: -
d_call: TRBD1
cdr3_aa: CASSSPGGSNQPQHF
cdr3_nt: TGTGCCAGCAGCTCTCCAGGGGGTAGCAATCAGCCCCAGCATTTT

v_call: TRBV5-4
j_call: TRBJ1-2
clone_size: -
d_call: -
cdr3_aa: CASSSRSQGKYGYTF
cdr3_nt: TGTGCCAGCAGCTCAAGGAGCCAGGGGAAATATGGCTACACCTTC

v_call: TRBV6-6
j_call: TRBJ1-2
clone_size: -
d_call: -
cdr3_aa: CASTQNYGYTF
cdr3_nt: TGTGCCAGCACACAGAACTATGGCTACACCTTC

v_call: TRBV7-9
j_call: TRBJ2-2
clone_size: -
d_call: -
cdr3_aa: CASSFWGGDAGELFF
cdr3_nt: TGTGCCAGCAGCTTTTGGGGCGGGGACGCCGGGGAGCTGTTTTTT

v_call: TRBV18
j_call: TRBJ1-5
clone_size: once
d_call: -
cdr3_aa: CASSPPEGPIWPQHF
cdr3_nt: TGTGCCAGCTCACCACCTGAAGGCCCCATTTGGCCCCAGCATTTT

v_call: TRBV5-6
j_call: TRBJ1-2
clone_size: -
d_call: TRBD1
cdr3_aa: CASSMGQGYTNYGYTF
cdr3_nt: TGTGCCAGCAGCATGGGACAGGGGTACACTAACTATGGCTACACCTTC

v_call: TRBV29-1
j_call: TRBJ2-2
clone_size: -
d_call: TRBD2
cdr3_aa: CSVRASGGLNTGELFF
cdr3_nt: TGCAGCGTTAGGGCTAGCGGGGGACTAAACACCGGGGAGCTGTTTTTT

v_call: TRBV19
j_call: TRBJ1-2
clone_size: -
d_call: TRBD1
cdr3_aa: CASNADRGFYGYTF
cdr3_nt: TGTGCCAGTAACGCTGACAGGGGATTTTATGGCTACACCTTC

v_call: TRBV7-8
j_call: TRBJ1-1
clone_size: once
d_call: -
cdr3_aa: CASSLGGQSTEAFF
cdr3_nt: TGTGCCAGCAGCTTAGGGGGTCAGAGCACTGAAGCTTTCTTT

v_call: TRBV5-6
j_call: TRBJ2-1
clone_size: -
d_call: -
cdr3_aa: CASSLIQAFYNEQFF
cdr3_nt: TGTGCCAGCAGCTTGATCCAGGCCTTCTACAATGAGCAGTTCTTC

v_call: TRBV28
j_call: TRBJ2-3
clone_size: once
d_call: -
cdr3_aa: CASSFGKTSTDTQYF
cdr3_nt: TGTGCCAGCAGTTTCGGCAAAACTAGCACAGATACGCAGTATTTT

v_call: TRBV29-1
j_call: TRBJ1-2
clone_size: -
d_call: TRBD1
cdr3_aa: CSVDSGTGDFGYTF
cdr3_nt: TGCAGCGTTGATTCCGGGACAGGGGATTTTGGCTACACCTTC

v_call: TRBV10-1
j_call: TRBJ1-1
clone_size: -
d_call: -
cdr3_aa: CASSRGTVGDPEAFF
cdr3_nt: TGCGCCAGCAGCCGAGGGACGGTCGGGGACCCTGAAGCTTTCTTT

v_call: TRBV13
j_call: TRBJ2-1
clone_size: -
d_call: TRBD2
cdr3_aa: CASSAGLAGVGEQFF
cdr3_nt: TGTGCCAGCAGCGCGGGACTAGCGGGGGTAGGAGAGCAGTTCTTC

v_call: TRBV4-2
j_call: TRBJ1-1
clone_size: -
d_call: TRBD1
cdr3_aa: CASSQELSEGAAAFF
cdr3_nt: TGTGCCAGCAGCCAAGAACTCTCGGAGGGGGCCGCGGCTTTCTTT

v_call: TRBV18
j_call: TRBJ2-7
clone_size: -
d_call: TRBD1
cdr3_aa: CASSPTGGRSYEQYF
cdr3_nt: TGTGCCAGCTCACCGACAGGGGGAAGGTCCTACGAGCAGTACTTC

v_call: TRBV5-1
j_call: TRBJ1-1
clone_size: -
d_call: -
cdr3_aa: CASKLQTTNTEAFF
cdr3_nt: TGCGCCAGCAAACTGCAGACAACGAACACTGAAGCTTTCTTT

v_call: TRBV5-6
j_call: TRBJ2-7
clone_size: -
d_call: TRBD1
cdr3_aa: CASSLPGQGGSYEQYF
cdr3_nt: TGTGCCAGCAGCTTGCCGGGACAGGGGGGATCCTACGAGCAGTACTTC

v_call: TRBV6-5
j_call: TRBJ2-7
clone_size: -
d_call: -
cdr3_aa: CASSYSGRAAGEQYF
cdr3_nt: TGTGCCAGCAGTTACTCTGGCCGAGCAGCCGGCGAGCAGTACTTC

v_call: TRBV5-6
j_call: TRBJ2-7
clone_size: few
d_call: TRBD1
cdr3_aa: CASRLPGTGTSYEQYF
cdr3_nt: TGTGCCAGCAGATTACCTGGGACAGGGACTTCCTACGAGCAGTACTTC

v_call: TRBV27
j_call: TRBJ1-2
clone_size: -
d_call: -
cdr3_aa: CASSTGPNYGYTF
cdr3_nt: TGTGCCAGCAGCACCGGTCCTAACTATGGCTACACCTTC

v_call: TRBV5-1
j_call: TRBJ2-7
clone_size: -
d_call: -
cdr3_aa: CASSLERNYEQYF
cdr3_nt: TGCGCCAGCAGCTTGGAACGAAACTACGAGCAGTACTTC

v_call: TRBV27
j_call: TRBJ1-1
clone_size: -
d_call: -
cdr3_aa: CASSLLLGQSPGVAFF
cdr3_nt: TGTGCCAGCAGTTTATTGCTTGGGCAGTCCCCCGGCGTTGCTTTCTTT

v_call: TRBV9
j_call: TRBJ2-2
clone_size: many
d_call: -
cdr3_aa: CASSVELDTGELFF
cdr3_nt: TGTGCCAGCAGCGTAGAGCTGGACACCGGGGAGCTGTTTTTT

v_call: TRBV2
j_call: TRBJ2-7
clone_size: -
d_call: TRBD2
cdr3_aa: CASRTRLAGVPYEQYF
cdr3_nt: TGTGCCAGCAGGACTCGACTAGCGGGAGTCCCCTACGAGCAGTACTTC

v_call: TRBV12-5
j_call: TRBJ2-7
clone_size: -
d_call: TRBD1
cdr3_aa: CASGGTGTYEQYF
cdr3_nt: TGTGCTAGTGGTGGGACAGGGACCTACGAGCAGTACTTC

v_call: TRBV6-5
j_call: TRBJ2-7
clone_size: -
d_call: -
cdr3_aa: CASDDRPSSYEQYF
cdr3_nt: TGTGCCAGCGACGACAGGCCGAGCTCCTACGAGCAGTACTTC

v_call: TRBV6-1
j_call: TRBJ1-5
clone_size: -
d_call: -
cdr3_aa: CASEGGVAVNQPQHF
cdr3_nt: TGTGCCAGTGAGGGAGGGGTAGCGGTCAATCAGCCCCAGCATTTT

v_call: TRBV5-4
j_call: TRBJ1-4
clone_size: -
d_call: -
cdr3_aa: CASSADRREKLFF
cdr3_nt: TGTGCCAGCAGCGCCGACAGAAGGGAAAAACTGTTTTTT

v_call: TRBV7-8
j_call: TRBJ2-7
clone_size: -
d_call: -
cdr3_aa: CASSLRGRGLFYEQYF
cdr3_nt: TGTGCCAGCAGCTTACGGGGACGGGGACTTTTCTACGAGCAGTACTTC

v_call: TRBV2
j_call: TRBJ2-7
clone_size: -
d_call: TRBD2
cdr3_aa: CASTHSGTYEQYF
cdr3_nt: TGTGCCAGCACCCATAGCGGGACTTACGAGCAGTACTTC

v_call: TRBV7-9
j_call: TRBJ1-4
clone_size: -
d_call: TRBD1
cdr3_aa: CASSVRTGTNEKLFF
cdr3_nt: TGTGCCAGCAGCGTCAGGACAGGAACTAATGAAAAACTGTTTTTT

v_call: TRBV12-5
j_call: TRBJ2-3
clone_size: -
d_call: -
cdr3_aa: CASGLGNRDWGRDTQYF
cdr3_nt: TGTGCTAGTGGTTTGGGGAACCGGGACTGGGGGCGGGATACGCAGTATTTT

v_call: TRBV4-1
j_call: TRBJ2-1
clone_size: -
d_call: TRBD2
cdr3_aa: CASSPGDSGRNEQFF
cdr3_nt: TGCGCCAGCAGCCCTGGGGATAGCGGGAGAAATGAGCAGTTCTTC

v_call: TRBV29-1
j_call: TRBJ2-7
clone_size: -
d_call: TRBD2
cdr3_aa: CSTSTGTSFGEQYF
cdr3_nt: TGCAGCACCTCTACCGGGACTAGCTTTGGCGAGCAGTACTTC

v_call: TRBV12-5
j_call: TRBJ2-6
clone_size: -
d_call: -
cdr3_aa: CASGFSLSLSGANVLTF
cdr3_nt: TGTGCTAGTGGTTTTTCTCTCTCTCTCTCTGGGGCCAACGTCCTGACTTTC

v_call: TRBV4-1
j_call: TRBJ1-3
clone_size: -
d_call: -
cdr3_aa: CASSLGGVSSGNTIYF
cdr3_nt: TGCGCCAGCAGCCTGGGAGGGGTCAGCTCTGGAAACACCATATATTTT

v_call: TRBV4-1
j_call: TRBJ2-1
clone_size: -
d_call: -
cdr3_aa: CASSHLVANNEQFF
cdr3_nt: TGCGCCAGCAGCCATCTGGTAGCGAACAATGAGCAGTTCTTC

v_call: TRBV7-6
j_call: TRBJ2-7
clone_size: many
d_call: TRBD2
cdr3_aa: CASSLTGTSGTSSYEQYF
cdr3_nt: TGTGCCAGCAGCTTAACAGGGACTAGCGGGACGAGCTCCTACGAGCAGTACTTC

v_call: TRBV4-3
j_call: TRBJ1-2
clone_size: -
d_call: TRBD1
cdr3_aa: CASSQEGTAGSARNYGYTF
cdr3_nt: TGCGCCAGCAGCCAAGAAGGGACAGCTGGGAGTGCTCGAAACTATGGCTACACCTTC

v_call: TRBV6-1
j_call: TRBJ2-7
clone_size: once
d_call: TRBD2
cdr3_aa: CASRLGLAKEYEQYF
cdr3_nt: TGTGCCAGCAGATTGGGACTAGCGAAAGAGTACGAGCAGTACTTC

v_call: TRBV5-4
j_call: TRBJ2-7
clone_size: -
d_call: TRBD1
cdr3_aa: CASSTTGGRYEQYF
cdr3_nt: TGTGCCAGCAGTACGACAGGGGGCCGATACGAGCAGTACTTC

v_call: TRBV30
j_call: TRBJ1-2
clone_size: -
d_call: -
cdr3_aa: CAWSGGNRVDGYTF
cdr3_nt: TGTGCCTGGAGTGGCGGCAACAGGGTGGATGGCTACACCTTC